This T cell receptor beta chain was recovered during a study of cytomegalovirus exposure and HLA in healthy donors. The CDR3 totals 14 residues. The junction had 6 bases not matched to a gene; V was cut back by 6 bases and J by 4 bases. CDR1 MNHNS and CDR2 SASEGT come from the germline V gene. PCR primers comprised 60 Vbeta and 13 Jbeta primers. Assay used: immunoSEQ multiplex PCR; TCRdb lists only in-frame clones, some missing. In the table there are a few hundred thousand clones, more than 55% of which are singletons. The rearrangement uses TRBV6-1 and TRBJ1-2; 9 nucleotides match TRBD1. This receptor was identified in a female donor in good health and CMV-seronegative. The source material was PBMCs. CDR3 sequence reads: CASRRTGEGYGYTF. For the CDR3, the DNA is TGTGCCAGCAGACGGACAGGGGAGGGCTATGGCTACACCTTC.